This T cell receptor (beta chain) is from a study of cytomegalovirus exposure and HLA in healthy donors. The CDR3 contains 17 residues. J lost 4 bases, V lost 0 bases, and 9 bases had no gene match. The germline V gene has CDR1 MGHRA and CDR2 YSYEKL. Assay: immunoSEQ multiplex PCR; the TCRdb copy retains only in-frame clones and omits some. Here the sample spans about 350,000 clones, 87% being singletons. V usage is TRBV4-1 and J usage is TRBJ1-2; TRBD1 matches at 9 bases. The sample consisted of PBMCs. This sequence originates from a woman in her thirties in good health and CMV-seropositive. DNA for the CDR3: TGCGCCAGCAGCCAAGACGGCGTGGGACAGGGAAGCTATGGCTACACCTTC. Translating gives CASSQDGVGQGSYGYTF.